These 6 T cell receptor beta chains were all obtained from the same sample, sequenced in a study of T cell clonotyping in hematopoietic cell transplantation. Repertoires were generated with immunoSEQ multiplex PCR, while TCRdb's copy carries only in-frame clones and drops some. This repertoire shows 9,000 to 15,000 clones, 75% to 90% found once; its top ten account for 3.5% to 4%. Sequenced material: peripheral blood mononuclear cells. The receptors derive from a human donor who either received an allogeneic hematopoietic cell transplant for a myeloid malignancy or was a related donor (not recorded which). Some clones in this sample may be carry-over from other donors' samples.

This clone showed up just a few times. This rearrangement joins TRBV19 to TRBJ2-7, with 9 bases matching TRBD1. CDR1 is LNHDA, CDR2 SQIVND, per germline (reference sequence). This CDR3 has 15 residues. V dropped 3 bases and J dropped 0; count of bases not matched to a gene: 3. The CDR3 loop is CASSIGTGNSYEQYF. The CDR3 DNA reads TGTGCCAGTAGTATTGGGACAGGGAACTCCTACGAGCAGTACTTC.

The chain recombines TRBV21-1 with TRBJ2-7; TRBD1, as called in the table, went unchecked against the DNA. TRBV21-1 is labeled a pseudogene. The CDR3 totals 18 residues. Here the CDR3 reads CASSKESGGLPLGYEQYF. CDR3 coding DNA: TGTGCCAGCAGCAAAGAGTCAGGGGGCCTCCCTCTTGGGTACGAGCAGTACTTC.

The chain joins TRBV7-3 to TRBJ2-3, with 8 nucleotides matching TRBD2. This CDR3 region has 15 residues. Germline loops: CDR1 SGHTA, CDR2 FQGTGA. V lost 4 bases and J lost 2; bases outside the gene matches: 5. CDR3 in DNA: TGTGCCAGCAGCTCGCGGGGGGCCTTCACAGATACGCAGTATTTT. Translating gives CASSSRGAFTDTQYF.

The rearrangement joins TRBV7-9 to TRBJ1-5; 8 positions match TRBD1. Germline V gene data show CDR1 as SEHNR and CDR2 as FQNEAQ (reference sequence). V shed 5 bases, J shed 7 bases, and the junction held 10 bases outside the gene matches. The CDR3 extends over 15 amino acids. DNA of the CDR3: TGTGCCAGCAGCGGAGAGAACAGGGGGGGACAGCCCCAGCATTTT. Its translation is CASSGENRGGQPQHF.

This chain connects TRBV10-2 to TRBJ1-1; D gene ambiguous. The CDR3 has 13 amino acids. Deletions cut 4 bases from V and 0 bases from J, with 6 bases between. The germline CDR1 and CDR2 sequences are WSHSY and SAAADI. The CDR3 region has the DNA TGCGCCAGCAGTGTTGGGGTGAACACTGAAGCTTTCTTT. Protein: CASSVGVNTEAFF.

The V gene is TRBV5-6, the J gene TRBJ1-5; the D gene is possibly TRBD1 (5 bases). Trimming took off 2 bases at V and 4 bases at J, with 16 bases between the two ends. This CDR3 comprises 16 residues. CDR1 SGHDT and CDR2 YYEEEE come from the germline V gene. The CDR3 protein is CASSLGGVGLNQPQHF. The CDR3 DNA follows: TGTGCCAGCAGCTTAGGAGGGGTCGGGTTAAATCAGCCCCAGCATTTT. The full variable domain, in which reference TRBV5-6 and TRBJ1-5 provide the parts outside the CDR3, is DAGVTQSPTHLIKTRGQQVTLRCSPKSGHDTVSWYQQALGQGPQFIFQYYEEEERQRGNFPDRFSGHQFPNYSSELNVNALLLGDSALYLCASSLGGVGLNQPQHFGDGTRLSIL.